These T cell receptor beta chains were read from a single sample in a study of EBV T-cell therapy then PD-1 blockade in nasopharyngeal carcinoma. No antigen has been identified for these receptors. Data came from immunoSEQ multiplex PCR; TCRdb stores just in-frame clones and leaves some out. The table shows 25,000 or so clones, with 84% occurring only once. The input for sequencing was CD8+ T cells from blood, taken at approximately day 64 from a patient whose treatment included autologous EBV-specific T cells and nivolumab. Every receptor here comes from a man in his forties or fifties with nasopharyngeal carcinoma. Each CDR3 is given with its conserved first and last residue. D genes are given only for firm matches. The size of a clone is reported for some rows only, either as once, few or many, or as a class for expanded clones.

D	V	J	size	DNA	CDR3
NA	TRBV7-9	TRBJ2-2	NA	TGTGCCAGCAGCTTTCCGGGTTTGGCCGGGGAGCTGTTTTTT	CASSFPGLAGELFF
NA	TRBV6-2/TRBV6-3	TRBJ2-1	NA	TGTGCCAGCAGTTACGGGCTAATAAATGAGCAGTTCTTC	CASSYGLINEQFF
TRBD2	TRBV3-1/TRBV3-2	TRBJ2-1	NA	TGTGCCAGCAGCCACGCCCGACTAGCGGGGGCCTCAAGCTCCTACAATGAGCAGTTCTTC	CASSHARLAGASSSYNEQFF
NA	TRBV9	TRBJ1-4	NA	TGTGCCAGCAGCGTAGGAGGGCCCGCAACTAATGAAAAACTGTTTTTT	CASSVGGPATNEKLFF
NA	TRBV9	TRBJ2-1	NA	TGTGCCAGCAGCGTTAGCGGAGACTACAATGAGCAGTTCTTC	CASSVSGDYNEQFF
NA	TRBV4-1	TRBJ2-3	once	TGCGCCAGCAGCTCCCCGACAGAACCCACAGATACGCAGTATTTT	CASSSPTEPTDTQYF
TRBD2	TRBV27	TRBJ2-1	NA	TGTGCCAGCAGCACCTATTCGCGCCGGGGGGGCTCCCGAAATGAGCAGTTCTTC	CASSTYSRRGGSRNEQFF
NA	TRBV30	TRBJ2-3	NA	TGTGCCTGGAATCGGGGGCCGAGCACAGATACGCAGTATTTT	CAWNRGPSTDTQYF
TRBD1	TRBV4-3	TRBJ2-7	NA	TGCGCCAGCAGTCTGGACAGGTGGTACTACGAGCAGTACTTC	CASSLDRWYYEQYF
TRBD2	TRBV30	TRBJ2-5	NA	TGTGCCTGGCGCCATGCGGCGGGGGGACGCGAGACCCAGTACTTC	CAWRHAAGGRETQYF
NA	TRBV15	TRBJ1-1	NA	TGTGCCACCAGCAGAGATAGTTCAGCCAGGACTGAAGCTTTCTTT	CATSRDSSARTEAFF
TRBD1	TRBV7-6	TRBJ1-2	many	TGTGCCAGCAGCTTAGACAGGGGCTATGGCTACACCTTC	CASSLDRGYGYTF
NA	TRBV28	TRBJ1-2	NA	TGTGCCAGCAGTTTTCTCCAGGGAAAGCATGGCTACACCTTC	CASSFLQGKHGYTF
NA	TRBV2	TRBJ1-1	once	TGTGCCACCCCCTGGGCTTTCTTT	CATPWAFF
NA	TRBV19	TRBJ1-1	NA	TGTGCCGCCCGGGTCGGGTGGCCAAGGGATTATACTCACACTGAAGCTTTCTTT	CAARVGWPRDYTHTEAFF
TRBD1	TRBV4-1	TRBJ1-2	NA	TGCGCCAGCAGCCAGCCGGCCCACGGACAGGGAGTTGGCTACACCTTC	CASSQPAHGQGVGYTF
NA	TRBV6-4	TRBJ2-1	NA	TGTGCCAGCAGTGACTCGGGTCAGCAACACAATGAGCAGTTCTTC	CASSDSGQQHNEQFF
TRBD1	TRBV6-4	TRBJ2-2	NA	TGTGCCAGCCAAGACAGGGTTTTGACCGGGGAGCTGTTTTTT	CASQDRVLTGELFF
NA	TRBV4-2	TRBJ1-1	NA	TGTGCCAGCAGCCAAGAACAGCCGGGGGGCAACACTGAAGCTTTCTTT	CASSQEQPGGNTEAFF
TRBD1	TRBV15	TRBJ2-3	NA	TGTGCCACCAGCAGAGATGGACAGGGCACAGATACGCAGTATTTT	CATSRDGQGTDTQYF
TRBD2	TRBV14	TRBJ2-4	NA	TGTGCCAGCAGCTTGACTAGCGGGGCGGCCAAAAACATTCAGTACTTC	CASSLTSGAAKNIQYF
NA	TRBV29-1	TRBJ2-2	NA	TGCAGCGTTGACGGGGGCACCGGGGAGCTGTTTTTT	CSVDGGTGELFF